What follows is one T cell receptor beta chain and its context. Antigen unknown. This sample was taken from a study of shared clonotypes between healthy human individuals. Across the study: The donor group consisted of two women and a few men, aged 18 to 49. Study-wide points: Naive subsets generally exceeded memory subsets in estimated richness.

From germline, CDR1 is SGHVS and CDR2 FNYEAQ. The CDR3 runs to 22 residues. V shed 5 bases, J shed 5 bases, and the junction held 28 bases outside the gene matches. It was across several immunoSEQ plates that each subset's genomic DNA was evenly split. Assay used: immunoSEQ multiplex PCR; TCRdb lists only in-frame clones, some missing. Counted here are roughly 1,600,000 clones, around 98.5% occurring once; the ten biggest clones make up over 0.3%. J is TRBJ2-5 and V is TRBV7-6; 11 positions agree with TRBD2. The source of this sequence is a man aged 30 to 39 in good health. The sample taken for sequencing was naive CD4+ T cells sorted from blood. Described subset: CD45RA+ positively selected. DNA for the CDR3: TGTGCCAGCAGCCCGGGGGGCCGGGTTAGCGGGAGGGTCGGACCAACGGGGGAGACCCAGTACTTC. Translated, it gives CASSPGGRVSGRVGPTGETQYF.